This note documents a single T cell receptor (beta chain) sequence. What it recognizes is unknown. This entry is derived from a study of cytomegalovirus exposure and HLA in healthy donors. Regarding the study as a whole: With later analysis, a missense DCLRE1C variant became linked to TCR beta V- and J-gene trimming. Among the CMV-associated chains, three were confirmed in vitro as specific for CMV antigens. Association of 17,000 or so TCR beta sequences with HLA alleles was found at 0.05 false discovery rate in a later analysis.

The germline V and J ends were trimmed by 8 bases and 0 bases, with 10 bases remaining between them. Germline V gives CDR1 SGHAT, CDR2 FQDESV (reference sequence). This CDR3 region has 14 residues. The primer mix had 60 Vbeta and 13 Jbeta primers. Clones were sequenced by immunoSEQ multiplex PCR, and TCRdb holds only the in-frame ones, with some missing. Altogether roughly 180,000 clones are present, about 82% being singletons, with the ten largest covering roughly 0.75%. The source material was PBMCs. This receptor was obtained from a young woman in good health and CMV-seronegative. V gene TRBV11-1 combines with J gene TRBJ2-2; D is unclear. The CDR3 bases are TGTGCCAGCCGAGCAGGTTCGAACACCGGGGAGCTGTTTTTT. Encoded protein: CASRAGSNTGELFF.